This T cell receptor beta chain was sequenced in a study of OX40 agonist ivuxolimab in advanced cancers. To note about this clone: Its specificity is unknown.

The assay was immunoSEQ multiplex PCR, and TCRdb's table has in-frame clones only and misses some. Among tens of thousands of clones listed, roughly 84% were seen once. In germline, CDR1 is SGHTA, CDR2 FQGNSA. Trimming took 4 bases from V and 7 from J; bases not matched to a gene: 5. This CDR3 region has 15 residues. Study-wide results and limits: Undetermined was the antigen specificity of the expanded peripheral T cells. Certain nonresponders likewise exhibited a low normalized T-cell clonal expansion. Both CD4+ and CD8+ T cell populations in blood had undergone clonal expansion by week 6 at 0.1 to 3.0 mg/kg.

The TCR sequence derives from an adult with an advanced solid tumor such as melanoma, head and neck, liver or kidney cancer. The J gene is TRBJ2-2, the V gene TRBV7-2, with 11 bases matching TRBD2. Sequences were derived from CD4+ or CD8+ T cells sorted from blood, sampled in a trial of the OX40 agonist ivuxolimab. Here the CDR3 reads CASSSRLAGSGELFF. CDR3 nucleotides: TGTGCCAGCAGCTCCCGACTAGCGGGGAGCGGGGAGCTGTTTTTT.